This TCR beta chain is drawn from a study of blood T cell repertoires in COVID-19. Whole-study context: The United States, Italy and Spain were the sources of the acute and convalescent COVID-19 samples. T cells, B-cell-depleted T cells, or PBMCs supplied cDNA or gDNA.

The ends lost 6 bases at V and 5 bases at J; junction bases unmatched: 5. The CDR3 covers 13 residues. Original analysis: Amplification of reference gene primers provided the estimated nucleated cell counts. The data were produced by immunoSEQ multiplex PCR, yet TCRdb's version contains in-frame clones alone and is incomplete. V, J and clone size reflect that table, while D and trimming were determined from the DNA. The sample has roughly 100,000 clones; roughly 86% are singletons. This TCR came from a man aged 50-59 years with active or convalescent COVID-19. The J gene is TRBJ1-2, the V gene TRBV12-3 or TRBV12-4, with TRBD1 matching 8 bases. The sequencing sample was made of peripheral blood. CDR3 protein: CASSPTGEYGYTF. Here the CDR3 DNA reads TGTGCCAGCAGCCCGACAGGGGAATATGGCTACACCTTC.